This T cell receptor beta chain emerged from a study of shared clonotypes between healthy human individuals. The protocol was immunoSEQ multiplex PCR, while the TCRdb copy is restricted to in-frame clones and leaves out a portion. Counted here are 550,000 to 750,000 clones, nearly 97% occurring once; the ten biggest clones make up about 0.11%. Terminally differentiated effector memory CD45RA+ cells were excluded from the naive CD8 cells, which were CD45RO-negative and positively selected for CCR7. As to this clone: Its antigen is still unknown.

V lost 6 bases, J lost 4 bases, and 17 bases lay in between. Germline-derived CDR1 and CDR2 are SNHLY and FYNNEI. The CDR3 covers 15 residues. Study-level findings and limits: Some naive CD4 clonotypes, about 5.5%, turned up in common across a few donors. Generally, naive subsets (rather than memory subsets) showed larger estimated richness.

The TCR originated in a woman aged 30 to 39 in good health. The sequencing input was naive CD8+ T cells sorted from blood. The chain couples TRBV2 to TRBJ2-3; D possibly matches TRBD1 or TRBD2 (5 bases each). The CDR3 DNA reads TGTGCCAGCAGCGCGTACGGAGAGGGGCCAGATACGCAGTATTTT. The encoded protein is CASSAYGEGPDTQYF. The full variable domain, completed using reference TRBV2 and TRBJ2-3, is EPEVTQTPSHQVTQMGQEVILRCVPISNHLYFYWYRQILGQKVEFLVSFYNNEISEKSEIFDDQFSVERPDGSNFTLKIRSTKLEDSAMYFCASSAYGEGPDTQYFGPGTRLTVL.